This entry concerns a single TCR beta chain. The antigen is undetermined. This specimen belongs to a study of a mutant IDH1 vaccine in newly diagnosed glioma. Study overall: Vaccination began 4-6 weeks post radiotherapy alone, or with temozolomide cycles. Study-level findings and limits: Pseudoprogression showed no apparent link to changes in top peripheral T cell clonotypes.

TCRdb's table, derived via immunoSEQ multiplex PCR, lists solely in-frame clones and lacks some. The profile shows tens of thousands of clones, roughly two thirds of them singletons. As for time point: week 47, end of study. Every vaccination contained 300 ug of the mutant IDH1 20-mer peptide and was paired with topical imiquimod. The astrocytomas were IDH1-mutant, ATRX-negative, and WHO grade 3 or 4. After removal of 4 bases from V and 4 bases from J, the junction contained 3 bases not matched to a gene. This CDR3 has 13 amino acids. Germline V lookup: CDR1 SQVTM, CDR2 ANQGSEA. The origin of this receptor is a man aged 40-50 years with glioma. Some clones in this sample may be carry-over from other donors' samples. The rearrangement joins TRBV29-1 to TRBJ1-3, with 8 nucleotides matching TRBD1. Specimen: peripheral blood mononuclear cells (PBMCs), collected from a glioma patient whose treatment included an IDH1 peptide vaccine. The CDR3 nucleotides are TGCAGCGTTGTGACAGGGGACGGAAACACCATATATTTT. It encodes CSVVTGDGNTIYF.